A single sample is the source of the 14 T cell receptor beta chains below, sequenced in a study of beta chain features in type 1 diabetes. General study findings and limits: Significant though moderate, a shortening of TCRB CDR3s appeared in all four CD4+ subsets of Type 1 diabetes patients.

Expressed TCRB transcripts were sequenced, since all the RNA that had been isolated was reverse transcribed. Only in-frame clones appear in the TCRdb table, and some are missing; sequencing was by immunoSEQ multiplex PCR. This table holds 550,000 to 850,000 clones, about an eighth found once. These receptors' targets are unknown. The source material was naive CD4+ T cells from blood. The receptors here all came from a man aged 18 to 29 with type 1 diabetes.

This clone was detected a few times. In DNA, the CDR3 is TGTGCCTGGGGAGCCAGTGGCGCTGAAGCTTTCTTT. The encoded protein is CAWGASGAEAFF. V usage is TRBV30 and J usage is TRBJ1-1; D gene ambiguous. The germline V gene has CDR1 GTSNPN and CDR2 SVGIG (reference sequence). This CDR3 spans 12 amino acids. V lost 5 bases to trimming and J lost 6 bases, with 13 bases between them.

The chain employs TRBV20-1 and TRBJ1-2, with 8 nucleotides matching TRBD1. The CDR3 covers 11 residues. Trimming cost V 8 bases and J 4 bases; bases outside gene matches: 3. CDR1 and CDR2 (germline): DFQATT, SNEGSKA (reference sequence). CDR3 sequence reads: CSRTGSYGYTF. The CDR3 DNA sequence: TGCAGTAGGACAGGGAGCTATGGCTACACCTTC.

This clone was seen more than once but under ten times. The chain recombines TRBV30 with TRBJ2-1; 10 bases line up with TRBD2. V gave up 3 bases and J gave up 8 bases; unmatched junction bases: 13. Germline loops: CDR1 GTSNPN, CDR2 SVGIG (reference sequence). This CDR3 region has 16 residues. CDR3: CAWSPSLAGESDEQFF. As DNA, the CDR3 is TGTGCCTGGAGCCCAAGCCTAGCGGGGGAATCCGATGAGCAGTTCTTC.

This clone appeared a few times. In the same sample, other DNA sequences code for this CDR3. CDR3 amino acids: CAWSVQYEQYF. The DNA for the CDR3 is TGTGCCTGGAGTGTACAGTACGAGCAGTACTTC. This chain uses TRBV30 with TRBJ2-7; D remains ambiguous. CDR3 size: 11 residues. V was cut by 0 bases and J by 4 bases, with 4 bases left in between. Germline lookup yields CDR1 GTSNPN and CDR2 SVGIG (reference sequence).

The chain carries TRBV15 and TRBJ1-2; weak D call: TRBD1 (5 bases). Trimming pared 3 bases from V and 0 bases from J, leaving 23 bases between. Germline values: CDR1 LNHNV, CDR2 YYDKDF (reference sequence). This CDR3 comprises 19 residues. Written as DNA, the CDR3 is TGTGCCACCAGCAGCCTGGGGGGGAGCAGCGGCCTGGCTAACTATGGCTACACCTTC. Its translation: CATSSLGGSSGLANYGYTF. Drawing the rest from reference TRBV15 and TRBJ1-2, the complete variable domain is DAMVIQNPRYQVTQFGKPVTLSCSQTLNHNVMYWYQQKSSQAPKLLFHYYDKDFNNEADTPDNFQSRRPNTSFCFLDIRSPGLGDTAMYLCATSSLGGSSGLANYGYTFGSGTRLTVV.

The J gene is TRBJ2-2, the V gene TRBV5-4; TRBD2 aligns across 11 bases. The CDR3 covers 16 residues. J was trimmed by 6 bases and V by 4 bases; bases with no gene match: 8. Germline CDR1 SGHNT, CDR2 YYREEE (reference sequence). The CDR3 spells CASSQGLADIAGELFF. The CDR3 DNA follows: TGTGCCAGCAGCCAGGGACTAGCGGATATAGCCGGGGAGCTGTTTTTT. The entire variable domain, with the rest obtained from reference TRBV5-4 and TRBJ2-2, is as follows: ETGVTQSPTHLIKTRGQQVTLRCSSQSGHNTVSWYQQALGQGPQFIFQYYREEENGRGNFPPRFSGLQFPNYSSELNVNALELDDSALYLCASSQGLADIAGELFFGEGSRLTVL.

The chain recombines TRBV7-2 with TRBJ2-3; TRBD2 matches at 12 bases. The CDR3 is 19 amino acids. The V gene's germline CDR1 is SGHTA and CDR2 FQGNSA. The J segment lost 4 bases and the V segment lost 2 bases, leaving 13 bases of the junction unmatched. CDR3 coding DNA: TGTGCCAGCAGCTTATTTCCTAGCGGGGGGGCCGATGCTCCAGATACGCAGTATTTT. Translating it yields CASSLFPSGGADAPDTQYF.

This clone has more than one count but fewer than ten. The rearrangement joins TRBV4-1 to TRBJ2-5; D unclear. V dropped 3 bases and J dropped 3 bases, with 11 bases sitting between them. This CDR3 has 14 residues. CDR1 is MGHRA, CDR2 YSYEKL, per germline. The CDR3 sequence is CASSQSMAEETQYF. In DNA, the CDR3 is TGCGCCAGCAGCCAGAGCATGGCAGAAGAGACCCAGTACTTC.

This clone was seen only a few times. CDR3 sequence: CASGPGYNEQFF. DNA for the CDR3: TGTGCTAGTGGCCCCGGGTACAATGAGCAGTTCTTC. V usage is TRBV12-5 and J usage is TRBJ2-1; unclear D gene. Trimming removed 6 bases from V and 4 bases from J, with 7 bases in between. This CDR3 has 12 amino acids. In germline, CDR1 is LGHNT, CDR2 FRNRAP.

This chain joins TRBV19 and TRBJ2-1; possibly TRBD1 for D (6 bases). This CDR3 has 15 residues. Germline V gene sequence: CDR1 LNHDA, CDR2 SQIVND (reference sequence). V shed 3 bases and J shed 2 bases, with 11 bases lying between them. The CDR3 here is CASSIPGTTYNEQFF. The CDR3 nucleotides read TGTGCCAGTAGTATCCCGGGGACAACCTACAATGAGCAGTTCTTC.

This chain uses TRBV6-1 with TRBJ1-6; D perhaps matches TRBD1 (6 bases). CDR3 length: 15 amino acids. V was trimmed by 6 bases and J by 12 bases, leaving 21 bases between them. From germline, CDR1 is MNHNS and CDR2 SASEGT. For the CDR3, the DNA is TGTGCCAGCAGGGCATTACCGGACAGTACTGGACCCCTCCACTTT. Translation: CASRALPDSTGPLHF.

CDR3 amino acids: CASSLGTGVYGYTF. The CDR3 DNA reads TGTGCCAGCAGTTTAGGGACAGGGGTCTATGGCTACACCTTC. This chain uses TRBV27 with TRBJ1-2; TRBD1 agrees at 10 bases. The CDR3 extends over 14 amino acids. V was pared by 2 bases and J by 4 bases, with 1 base of the junction left unmatched. Germline V gives CDR1 MNHEY, CDR2 SMNVEV (reference sequence).

This sequence joins TRBV5-1 and TRBJ2-5; a possible D gene is TRBD1 (6 bases). CDR3 length: 14 amino acids. CDR1 is SGHRS and CDR2 is YFSETQ in the germline V gene. V was clipped by 0 bases and J by 4 bases, with 10 bases between them. Here the CDR3 reads CASSLEWGRETQYF. The CDR3 DNA reads TGCGCCAGCAGCTTGGAATGGGGGCGAGAGACCCAGTACTTC.

This clone was recorded a few times. J is TRBJ2-3 and V is TRBV5-1; 8 nucleotides line up with TRBD2. The CDR3 consists of 15 residues. The germline V gene encodes CDR1 SGHRS and CDR2 YFSETQ. J was trimmed by 4 bases and V by 4 bases; bases with no gene match: 8. The CDR3 coding sequence is TGCGCCAGCAGCCTCCCTTTAGCGGGATCAGATACGCAGTATTTT. Protein: CASSLPLAGSDTQYF.